Reported below is one T cell receptor beta chain. The entry originates in a study of OX40 agonist ivuxolimab in advanced cancers. Study summary: The group had a mean age of around 60 years, ranged from roughly 20 to 79, and was approximately 81% male.

Libraries were prepared by immunoSEQ multiplex PCR; TCRdb keeps only in-frame clonotypes and omits some of them. The sample holds 82,000 or so clones, roughly 90% seen once. The CDR3 length is 14 residues. Per the germline V gene, CDR1 is LNHDA and CDR2 is SQIVND (reference sequence). V gave up 4 bases and J gave up 0 bases, with 9 bases separating them. The chain is built from TRBV19 and TRBJ1-1, with D unresolved. This clonotype was sampled from an adult with an advanced solid tumor such as melanoma, head and neck, liver or kidney cancer. The sequences come from CD4+ or CD8+ T cells sorted from blood, collected in a trial of the OX40 agonist ivuxolimab. Here the CDR3 DNA reads TGTGCCAGTAGTACCCTTCAGGTGAACACTGAAGCTTTCTTT. Its translation: CASSTLQVNTEAFF.